This TCR beta chain originates from a study of neurological immune-mediated disorders (dated by TCRdb to about 2019). A note on the overall study: Peripheral blood TCR-beta repertoires from HTLV-I-associated myelopathy (HAM/TSP) patients, multiple sclerosis patients and healthy controls were compared by UMI-based sequencing. Alongside PBMC samples, the set of about 100 TCR-beta libraries contained longitudinal samples, technical triplicates, and paired CD4+ and CD8+ T-cell subsets that had been sorted. Longitudinal HAM/TSP donors and healthy donors each had 3 time-points at intervals of about 3-40 months. The cohort comprised 65 to 75 subjects: roughly 15 HAM/TSP patients, 34 multiple sclerosis patients and 20 or so healthy controls. General conclusions and limits of the study: The highest TCR clonal expansion was observed in HAM/TSP patients, whereas the lowest was observed in MS patients, even when compared with healthy controls. No identical CDR3 amino acid sequences were shared among expanded clones across subjects, suggesting private TCR-beta repertoires in all groups.

The meaning of the sample's time point label: longitudinal time-point 3. The healthy controls were volunteers from blood banks in Maryland, USA. For unsorted PBMC libraries, 2 million PBMCs were used after storage in RNAlater at -80 degrees C until RNA extraction. Peripheral blood underwent Ficoll-Hypaque density gradient centrifugation to isolate PBMCs, which were then cryopreserved in liquid nitrogen. This clonotype showed up many times. Which antigen it targets is not known. No quality values exist for individual bases; no much larger clone is one base distant. cDNA was synthesized by template-switch 5'RACE using a primer with a 10-nucleotide random unique molecular identifier that tagged each TCR transcript. Every sequencing run covered 15-18 subjects and yielded more than 160 million TCR-beta sequences. The RNeasy kit was used to extract total RNA. TCR-beta VDJ regions were amplified with primers for the TCR constant region and the 5'RACE anchor, using the KAPA Real-time Library Amplification kit. Sample indexes and Illumina adaptors were added in a first PCR, after which library yield was increased in a second PCR. After Ampure bead purification, the TCR product of roughly 650 bp was size-selected on a 2% E-gel SizeSelection system. Library quality was checked on a Bioanalyzer, concentration was measured with Qubit, and libraries were quantified with the Kapa Library Quantification kit before pooling. An Illumina HiSeq 2500 was used to sequence the libraries paired-end at 2 x 150 bp. To increase sequence diversity, roughly 25-31% phiX was spiked into each library pool. In the original analysis: The UMI-based MiGEC pipeline processed quality-filtered reads and removed over 80% of raw TCR sequences during error correction. VDJ genes were aligned to IMGT germline references, and each clonotype was defined by a unique CDR3 amino acid sequence together with V-J genes. Clonal expansion, Shannon diversity, and CDR3 relatedness (CalcPairwiseDistances, ClusterSamples) were evaluated with VDJtools, and phylogenetic trees were built with CLCbio workbench. Expanded clones were defined as having at least 8 unique UMIs, based on coefficient-of-variation modelling across technical triplicates. Starting from the raw public reads, TCRdb applied fastp trimming at Q25, assembled clones with MiXCR and retained in-frame beta chains. Records with the same CDR3 protein are collapsed into one entry carrying the most frequent genes and DNA. These V and J calls originate from TCRdb's pipeline instead of the authors' own analysis. This sample comprises tens of thousands of distinct CDR3 sequences, about 13% of them detected only once. In total, the top ten clones hold about an eighth of the sample.

CDR1 and CDR2, per the germline V gene (reference sequence), are DFQATT and SNEGSKA. After removal of 1 base from V and 5 bases from J, the junction retains 8 bases not matched to a gene. The CDR3 spans 15 residues, from the cysteine through the phenylalanine. Of the read, only the CDR3 DNA is kept; its 45 bases are in frame from base 1. Material: PBMCs. In this chain, TRBV20-1 is recombined with TRBJ1-2; TRBD1 agrees with 9 junctional bases. The TCR was taken from a man younger than 40 in good health. The base sequence is TGCAGTGCTAGAGCTTACCGGGACAGGGATTATGGCTACACCTTC. Its amino acids are CSARAYRDRDYGYTF.